One T cell receptor beta chain is described in this entry. Its antigen is still unknown. This entry is derived from a study of shared clonotypes between healthy human individuals. Some clones are missing from TCRdb's copy, which holds only in-frame ones; the method was immunoSEQ multiplex PCR. The sample lists over a million clones, around 97% occurring once. Study outcomes and limitations: Naive subsets usually exceeded memory subsets in estimated richness.

The donor population consisted of healthy HIV-negative adults with no recent acute infections or vaccinations. The donor cohort consisted entirely of Caucasian adults residing in Nashville, Tennessee. The CDR3 has 12 amino acids. Trimming took off 5 bases at V and 6 bases at J, with 11 bases between the two ends. Germline-derived CDR1 and CDR2 are MDHEN and SYDVKM. J is TRBJ2-7 and V is TRBV28; D is undetermined. The sample taken for sequencing was naive CD4+ T cells sorted from blood. Subset noted: CD45RA+ positively selected. The receptor was derived from a man aged 25-40 years in good health. CDR3 nucleotide sequence: TGTGCCAGCAGTCCTTTACCCGCCGAGCAGTACTTC. Translated, it gives CASSPLPAEQYF.